Listed here are 29 T cell receptor beta chains from one sample, sequenced in a study of regulatory T cells in long-lasting Graves disease. Researchers made TCR beta libraries by using iRepertoire HTBI primers and running Arm-PCR on CDR3 regions. In TCRdb, the multiplex PCR reads were re-called with MiXCR into one record per CDR3 protein. The table lists hundreds of thousands of distinct CDR3 sequences, about 13% of them singletons. Sample time point: newly diagnosed GD, antithyroid drugs for less than 3 months. PBMC RNA was the source of the TCR library. This same sample was also part of a study on T cells in Graves' hyperthyroidism and ophthalmopathy.

The sequenced sample was peripheral blood mononuclear cells (PBMCs), obtained at new diagnosis, from a patient treated with antithyroid drugs. The receptors derive from a man aged 25-40 years with Graves disease.

This clonotype was counted many times. The V call is TRBV12-3 or TRBV12-4, the J call TRBJ2-1, with 10 positions matching TRBD1. This CDR3 contains 16 residues. V trimming: 0 bases; J trimming: 12 bases; junction bases outside the gene matches: 11. The CDR3 region is CASSLAGDLTGGRQFF. In nucleotides, the CDR3 is TGTGCCAGCAGTTTAGCGGGGGATTTGACAGGGGGCCGGCAGTTCTTC.

The chain carries TRBV19 and TRBJ1-1; no firm D call. Per germline, CDR1 LNHDA and CDR2 SQIVND (reference sequence). This CDR3 is built from 13 residues. The V end was cut by 7 bases, the J end by 0 bases, with 9 bases between. The CDR3 DNA sequence: TGTGCCAGTACCCGATCACTGAACACTGAAGCTTTCTTT. Its protein is CASTRSLNTEAFF.

This clonotype was counted ten times or more. This sequence joins TRBV15 and TRBJ1-1, with D maybe TRBD1 (5 bases). This CDR3 is 14 amino acids long. The V end was cut by 0 bases, the J end by 1 base, with 6 bases between. Germline V CDR1 and CDR2: LNHNV, YYDKDF (reference sequence). The CDR3 loop reads CATSRERGNTEAFF. In DNA form, the CDR3 reads TGTGCCACCAGCAGAGAAAGGGGGAACACTGAAGCTTTCTTT.

This sequence joins TRBV7-8 and TRBJ1-4; D not resolved. Between the trimmed V and J ends, which lost 5 bases and 2 bases, there was a span of 18 bases. Germline V gives CDR1 SGHVS, CDR2 FQNEAQ. The CDR3 length is 17 residues. CDR3 loop: CASSQRFFSITNEKLFF. CDR3 in DNA: TGTGCCAGCAGCCAGCGTTTCTTTTCGATCACTAATGAAAAACTGTTTTTT.

This clonotype appeared a few times. As DNA, the CDR3 is TGCAGTGCCCCAGACTCGGGACAGGGTCACAATGAGCAGTTCTTC. It translates to CSAPDSGQGHNEQFF. The chain uses TRBV20-1 and TRBJ2-1, with 9 nucleotides matching TRBD1. V lost 6 bases, J lost 5 bases, and 11 bases stayed unmatched. CDR1 is DFQATT, CDR2 SNEGSKA, per germline (reference sequence). The CDR3 loop spans 15 amino acids.

This clonotype has a handful of counts. CDR3 bases: TGTGCCTGGAAACCGTCAGCGGGAGGGCCCTACAATGAGCAGTTCTTC. This translates into CAWKPSAGGPYNEQFF. The chain links TRBV30 to TRBJ2-1; 10 nucleotides align to TRBD2. CDR1 is GTSNPN and CDR2 is SVGIG in the germline V gene (reference sequence). Germline trimming cut 4 bases from V and 2 bases from J; bases unmatched to any gene: 8. This CDR3 has 16 residues.

This clonotype came up many times. V and J are TRBV29-1 and TRBJ2-1, with 10 bases that match TRBD2. This CDR3 region has 13 residues. The trim removed 6 bases at V and 5 bases at J, leaving 4 bases unmatched. Per germline, CDR1 SQVTM and CDR2 ANQGSEA. The CDR3 DNA is TGCAGCGTGCGGACTAGCGGCCACAATGAGCAGTTCTTC. Protein sequence: CSVRTSGHNEQFF.

This chain connects TRBV24-1 to TRBJ2-5; the D gene is possibly TRBD1 (6 bases). CDR3 length: 15 residues. V lost 0 bases to trimming and J lost 4 bases, with 11 bases between them. Germline loops: CDR1 KGHDR, CDR2 SFDVKD. CDR3 nucleotide sequence: TGTGCCACCAGTGATTTGAGCAGGGGTGTAGAGACCCAGTACTTC. It codes for CATSDLSRGVETQYF.

This clonotype turned up a few times. The rearrangement joins TRBV5-4 to TRBJ1-1, with D tentatively TRBD1 (5 bases). Deletions cut 8 bases from V and 0 bases from J, with 14 bases between. There are 14 residues in the CDR3. Germline CDR1 and CDR2: SGHNT and YYREEE (reference sequence). The CDR3 loop reads CASQRGGVNTEAFF. CDR3 nucleotide sequence: TGTGCCAGTCAACGGGGGGGAGTGAACACTGAAGCTTTCTTT.

There are many counts of this clonotype. This sequence joins TRBV7-2 and TRBJ1-5, with 8 bases fitting TRBD1. Germline CDR1 is SGHTA and CDR2 is FQGNSA. Trimming removed 4 bases from V and 6 bases from J; junction bases left unmatched: 5. The CDR3 runs to 14 residues. CDR3 region: CASSSQGAGQPQHF. The CDR3 DNA reads TGTGCCAGCAGCTCCCAGGGGGCAGGTCAGCCCCAGCATTTT.

Comment on this clonotype: A much larger clone sits a single nucleotide away, making a read error possible. This chain uses TRBV7-9 with TRBJ2-3; 7 nucleotides align to TRBD2. CDR3 length equals 15 residues. Germline loops: CDR1 SEHNR, CDR2 FQNEAQ (reference sequence). CDR3 region: CANSSTGGVGDTQYF. CDR3 bases: TGTGCCAACAGCTCGACGGGGGGAGTGGGAGATACGCAGTATTTT. The variable domain in full, with the rest retrieved from reference TRBV7-9 and TRBJ2-3, is DTGVSQNPRHKITKRGQNVTFRCDPISEHNRLYWYRQTLGQGPEFLTYFQNEAQLEKSRLLSDRFSAERPKGSFSTLEIQRTEQGDSAMYLCANSSTGGVGDTQYFGPGTRLTVL.

J is TRBJ1-3 and V is TRBV7-2; a weak D match, TRBD1 (5 bases). This CDR3 comprises 16 residues. The germline CDR1 and CDR2 sequences are SGHTA and FQGNSA. The ends were cut back, 2 bases at V and 4 bases at J, with 15 bases in the middle. The CDR3 DNA sequence: TGTGCCAGCAGCTTAACCGGGGCCCCAGCCGGAAACACCATATATTTT. Protein product: CASSLTGAPAGNTIYF.

This clonotype has ten or more counts. This sequence joins TRBV15 and TRBJ2-1; 7 bases line up with TRBD1. The CDR3 length is 14 residues. The germline gives CDR1 LNHNV, CDR2 YYDKDF (reference sequence). V lost 6 bases to trimming and J lost 5 bases; unmatched junction nucleotides: 7. The CDR3 loop is CATRGPGQHNEQFF. DNA for the CDR3: TGTGCCACCAGGGGACCGGGACAGCACAATGAGCAGTTCTTC. Looking up the rest from reference TRBV15 and TRBJ2-1 gives the full variable domain: DAMVIQNPRYQVTQFGKPVTLSCSQTLNHNVMYWYQQKSSQAPKLLFHYYDKDFNNEADTPDNFQSRRPNTSFCFLDIRSPGLGDTAMYLCATRGPGQHNEQFFGPGTRLTVL.

This clonotype showed up many times. The J gene is TRBJ2-1, the V gene TRBV20-1, with 7 bases matching TRBD2. This CDR3 contains 14 residues. The V and J ends lost 6 bases and 3 bases, in that order; junction bases with no gene match: 8. Germline lookup yields CDR1 DFQATT and CDR2 SNEGSKA (reference sequence). Here the CDR3 DNA reads TGCAGTGCGAGGGAGGGGACTATCTACAATGAGCAGTTCTTC. Translation: CSAREGTIYNEQFF.

This clonotype has at least ten counts. The V call is TRBV12-3 or TRBV12-4, the J call TRBJ2-2; 10 nucleotides line up with TRBD2. The J segment lost 5 bases and the V segment lost 3 bases, leaving 6 bases of the junction unmatched. The CDR3 spans 16 residues. The CDR3: CASSFWLAGVTGELFF. The DNA of the CDR3 is TGTGCCAGCAGTTTTTGGCTAGCGGGGGTAACCGGGGAGCTGTTTTTT.

This clonotype was counted at least ten times. The V and J genes are TRBV2 and TRBJ2-7, with 7 bases matching TRBD1. CDR3 length: 12 residues. J lost 6 bases, V lost 6 bases, and 5 bases had no gene match. Germline CDR1 is SNHLY and CDR2 is FYNNEI. The chain's CDR3 is CASSLGTVEQYF. The CDR3 coding sequence is TGTGCCAGCAGCCTAGGGACAGTCGAGCAGTACTTC.

This clonotype showed up many times. The chain carries TRBV6-5 and TRBJ1-1; D ambiguous. Germline CDR1 is MNHEY and CDR2 is SVGAGI. The CDR3 runs to 13 residues. V lost 4 bases and J lost 3, with 9 bases in between. This CDR3 reads CASSLDGYTEAFF. CDR3 DNA: TGTGCCAGCAGTTTGGACGGATACACTGAAGCTTTCTTT.

This clonotype occurred many times. The chain links TRBV7-2 to TRBJ2-5; 7 positions agree with TRBD1. The CDR3 contains 16 residues. Germline CDR1 reads SGHTA; CDR2 reads FQGNSA. V lost 1 base and J lost 5; bases outside the gene matches: 10. The CDR3 is CASSLVSRGPGETQYF. The DNA for the CDR3 is TGTGCCAGCAGCTTAGTCTCGAGGGGGCCTGGGGAGACCCAGTACTTC.

In this sample, this clonotype turned up a few times. The J gene is TRBJ1-2, the V gene TRBV7-9; D gene ambiguous. Germline V gives CDR1 SEHNR, CDR2 FQNEAQ (reference sequence). The V end lost 4 bases, the J end lost 4 bases, and 7 bases lay between the germline ends. CDR3 length: 12 residues. CDR3 sequence (DNA): TGTGCCAGCAGCTCCGGGAGCTATGGCTACACCTTC. Translating gives CASSSGSYGYTF.

J is TRBJ2-7 and V is TRBV20-1; 7 positions match TRBD2. Germline V lookup: CDR1 DFQATT, CDR2 SNEGSKA (reference sequence). The CDR3 is made up of 13 amino acids. V lost 6 bases, J lost 2 bases, and 7 bases stayed unmatched. The CDR3 sequence: CSATSGGTYEQYF. The CDR3 DNA sequence: TGCAGTGCAACCTCCGGGGGGACCTACGAGCAGTACTTC.

This clonotype showed up many times. The V gene is TRBV6-2 or TRBV6-3, the J gene TRBJ2-1; 9 nucleotides line up with TRBD2. J was trimmed by 7 bases and V by 4 bases; bases with no gene match: 17. The CDR3 covers 18 residues. Germline CDR1 MNHEY, CDR2 SVGEGT. CDR3: CASSWILLREGPRNEQFF. CDR3 DNA sequence: TGTGCCAGCAGTTGGATTCTGCTGCGGGAGGGCCCTCGTAATGAGCAGTTCTTC.

This clonotype was counted at least ten times. The CDR3 coding sequence is TGTGCCAGCTCCCCGCAGGGTGACGAAGCTTTCTTT. Translated, it gives CASSPQGDEAFF. The V call is TRBV18, the J call TRBJ1-1; TRBD1 might be the D (5 bases). The CDR3 sequence is 12 residues long. V was shortened by 6 bases and J by 8 bases, with 13 bases between the two germline ends. Germline V gene data show CDR1 as KGHSH and CDR2 as LQKENI.

Only one count was recorded for this clonotype. J is TRBJ1-4 and V is TRBV4-1, with D possibly being TRBD1 (5 bases). Trimming stripped 3 bases from V and 8 bases from J, with 19 bases between. CDR3 length: 16 residues. Germline CDR1 MGHRA, CDR2 YSYEKL. CDR3 residues: CASSQRTGGFGEKLFF. The CDR3 region has the DNA TGCGCCAGCAGCCAGCGGACGGGGGGGTTCGGAGAAAAACTGTTTTTT.

As to this clonotype: A much larger clone lies a single base off, so this may be a read error. The rearrangement uses TRBV12-3 or TRBV12-4 and TRBJ2-7; possible D gene TRBD2, 7 bases. CDR3 length equals 15 residues. Here the CDR3 reads CASSLVQGGGYEQNF. CDR3 DNA: TGTGCCAGCAGTTTAGTTCAGGGAGGGGGGTACGAGCAGAACTTC.

There are many counts of this clonotype. The chain employs TRBV5-1 and TRBJ2-1; 8 bases fit TRBD2. CDR3 length equals 13 residues. J was trimmed by 7 bases and V by 6 bases; bases with no gene match: 6. Germline V lookup: CDR1 SGHRS, CDR2 YFSETQ. The DNA of the CDR3 is TGCGCCAGCAACCCGGGGGGGGTGAATGAGCAGTTCTTC. Protein: CASNPGGVNEQFF.

The V and J genes are TRBV19 and TRBJ2-2; the D is unclear. Germline V gene lookup returns CDR1 LNHDA and CDR2 SQIVND (reference sequence). Trimming removed 0 bases at V and 10 bases at J, with 12 bases between. The CDR3 is 14 residues long. CDR3 in amino acids: CASSIESVAVELFF. CDR3 DNA: TGTGCCAGTAGTATAGAGTCGGTAGCAGTGGAGCTGTTTTTT.

The rearrangement links TRBV7-6 to TRBJ2-5, with 7 bases that match TRBD2. CDR1 is SGHVS and CDR2 is FNYEAQ in the germline V gene. This CDR3 is built from 19 residues. After removal of 4 bases from V and 6 bases from J, the junction contained 23 bases not matched to a gene. CDR3 sequence (DNA): TGTGCCAGCAGCTCCTACCTCCGGGGACGGGAGGCCGGCCGGAAGACCCAGTACTTC. Protein sequence: CASSSYLRGREAGRKTQYF.

Concerning this clonotype itself: Since no conserved phenylalanine or tryptophan closes the CDR3, a read error is the likely cause. The rearrangement links TRBV4-1 to TRBJ2-3; D unclear. V lost 0 bases, J lost 4 bases, and 8 bases lay in between. Germline-derived CDR1 and CDR2 are MGHRA and YSYEKL. This CDR3 comprises 14 residues. CDR3 DNA: TGCGCCAGCAGCCAAGAAGAGTATGCAGATACGCAGTATTTA. Amino acids: CASSQEEYADTQYL.

The rearrangement links TRBV4-1 to TRBJ1-1; D ambiguous. V was trimmed by 3 bases and J by 5 bases, leaving 10 bases between them. This CDR3 has 13 residues. Germline V CDR1 and CDR2: MGHRA, YSYEKL. DNA for the CDR3: TGCGCCAGCAGCCAGAACTTCGGGACTGAAGCTTTCTTT. Translation gives CASSQNFGTEAFF.